This record concerns one T cell receptor (beta chain) sequence. Sequenced by immunoSEQ multiplex PCR; TCRdb stores in-frame clones only, minus some. The sample lists approximately 88,000 clones, about nine tenths seen once, with over 0.85% in the top ten. This record belongs to a study of control samples from healthy donors and cancer patients. V was shortened by 2 bases and J by 4 bases, with 11 bases between the two germline ends. This CDR3 comprises 14 residues. CDR1 is SEHNR and CDR2 is FQNEAQ in the germline V gene (reference sequence). Sequenced material: blood. The chain couples TRBV7-9 to TRBJ1-2; D remains unclear. The clonotype comes from a woman in her twenties or thirties in good health. The CDR3: CASSLPSRTYGYTF. The CDR3 DNA reads TGTGCCAGCAGCTTACCCAGCCGCACCTATGGCTACACCTTC.